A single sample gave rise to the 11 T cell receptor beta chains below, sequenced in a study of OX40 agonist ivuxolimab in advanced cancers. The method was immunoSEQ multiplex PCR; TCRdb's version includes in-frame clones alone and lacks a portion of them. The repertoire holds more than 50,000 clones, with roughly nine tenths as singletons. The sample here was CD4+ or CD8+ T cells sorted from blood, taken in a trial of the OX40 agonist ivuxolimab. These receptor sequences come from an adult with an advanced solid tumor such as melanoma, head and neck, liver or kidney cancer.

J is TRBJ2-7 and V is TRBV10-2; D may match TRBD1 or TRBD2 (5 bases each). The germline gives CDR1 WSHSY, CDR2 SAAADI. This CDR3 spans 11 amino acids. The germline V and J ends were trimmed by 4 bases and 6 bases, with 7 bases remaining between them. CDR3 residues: CASSVGAEQYF. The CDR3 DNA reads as TGCGCCAGCAGTGTCGGGGCCGAGCAGTACTTC.

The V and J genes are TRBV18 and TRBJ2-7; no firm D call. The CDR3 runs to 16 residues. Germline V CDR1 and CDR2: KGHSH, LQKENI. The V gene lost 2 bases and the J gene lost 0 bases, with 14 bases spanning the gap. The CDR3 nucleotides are TGTGCCAGCTCACCAACATCGTGGGGTTCCTCCTACGAGCAGTACTTC. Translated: CASSPTSWGSSYEQYF.

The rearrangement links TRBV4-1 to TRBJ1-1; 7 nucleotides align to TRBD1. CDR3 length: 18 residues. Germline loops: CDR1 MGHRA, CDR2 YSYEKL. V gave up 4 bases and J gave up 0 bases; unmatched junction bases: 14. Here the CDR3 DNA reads TGCGCCAGCAGCCCGAGGACCTATGAGACAGGGTTGAACACTGAAGCTTTCTTT. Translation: CASSPRTYETGLNTEAFF.

CDR3 sequence: CASTGGGNNEQFF. The CDR3 DNA reads as TGTGCCAGCACCGGTGGTGGAAACAATGAGCAGTTCTTC. The chain is built from TRBV25-1 and TRBJ2-1; D not certain. Germline V gene lookup returns CDR1 MGHDK and CDR2 SYGVNS. The CDR3 runs to 13 residues. Deletions cut 7 bases from V and 5 bases from J, with 12 bases between. Drawing the rest from reference TRBV25-1 and TRBJ2-1, the complete variable domain is EADIYQTPRYLVIGTGKKITLECSQTMGHDKMYWYQQDPGMELHLIHYSYGVNSTEKGDLSSESTVSRIRTEHFPLTLESARPSHTSQYLCASTGGGNNEQFFGPGTRLTVL.

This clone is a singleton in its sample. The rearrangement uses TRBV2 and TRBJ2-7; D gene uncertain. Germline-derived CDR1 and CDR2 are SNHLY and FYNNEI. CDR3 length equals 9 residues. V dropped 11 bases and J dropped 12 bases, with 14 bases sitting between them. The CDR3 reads CAGSPRTYF. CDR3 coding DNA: TGTGCCGGTTCGCCCAGGACGTACTTC. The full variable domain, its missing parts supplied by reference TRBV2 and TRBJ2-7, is EPEVTQTPSHQVTQMGQEVILRCVPISNHLYFYWYRQILGQKVEFLVSFYNNEISEKSEIFDDQFSVERPDGSNFTLKIRSTKLEDSAMYFCAGSPRTYFGPGTRLTVT.

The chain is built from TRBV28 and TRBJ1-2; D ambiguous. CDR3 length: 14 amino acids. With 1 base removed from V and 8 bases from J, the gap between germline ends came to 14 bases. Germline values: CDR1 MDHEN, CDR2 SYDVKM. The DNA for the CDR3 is TGTGCCAGCAGTTTATACAGACAAAGAGAAGGCTACACCTTC. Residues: CASSLYRQREGYTF.

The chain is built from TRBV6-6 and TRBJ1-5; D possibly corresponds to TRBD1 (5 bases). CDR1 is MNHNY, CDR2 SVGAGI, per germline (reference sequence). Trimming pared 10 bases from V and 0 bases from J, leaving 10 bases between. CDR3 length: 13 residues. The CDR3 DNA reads TGTGCCACCTGGGACGGTAGCAATCAGCCCCAGCATTTT. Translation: CATWDGSNQPQHF.

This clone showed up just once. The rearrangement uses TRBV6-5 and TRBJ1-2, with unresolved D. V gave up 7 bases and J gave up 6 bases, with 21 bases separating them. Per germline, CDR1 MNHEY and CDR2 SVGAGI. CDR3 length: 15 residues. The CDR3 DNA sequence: TGTGCCAGCAACACACTGGTTGGTCTGGATCATGGCTACACCTTC. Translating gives CASNTLVGLDHGYTF.

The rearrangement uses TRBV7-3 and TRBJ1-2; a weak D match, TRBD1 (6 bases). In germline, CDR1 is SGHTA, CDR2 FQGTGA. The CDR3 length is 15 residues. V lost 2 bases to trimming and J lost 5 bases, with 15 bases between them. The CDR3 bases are TGTGCCAGCAGCTTAGGCCAGGGAAGGGGGTATGGCTACACCTTC. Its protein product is CASSLGQGRGYGYTF.

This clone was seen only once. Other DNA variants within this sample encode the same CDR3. Here the CDR3 reads CATGTRQFYEQYF. In DNA form, the CDR3 reads TGTGCCACTGGAACTAGACAGTTCTACGAGCAGTACTTC. The V and J genes are TRBV5-8 and TRBJ2-7; D possibly matches TRBD1 or TRBD2 (5 bases each). The germline V and J ends were trimmed by 9 bases and 3 bases, with 16 bases remaining between them. Germline values: CDR1 SGHTS, CDR2 YDEGEE. This CDR3 is 13 amino acids long.

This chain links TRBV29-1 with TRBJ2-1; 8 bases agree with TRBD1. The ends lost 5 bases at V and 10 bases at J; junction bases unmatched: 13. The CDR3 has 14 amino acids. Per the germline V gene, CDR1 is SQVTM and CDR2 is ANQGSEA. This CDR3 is CSVPGQGIQWEQFF. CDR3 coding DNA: TGCAGCGTTCCTGGACAGGGTATACAATGGGAGCAGTTCTTC.